The T cell receptor beta chain described here comes from a study of blood T cell repertoires in COVID-19. This CDR3 has 15 amino acids. Trimming removed 5 bases from V and 0 bases from J; junction bases left unmatched: 1. In germline, CDR1 is MNHEY, CDR2 SVGAGI. Profiled with immunoSEQ multiplex PCR; TCRdb holds only in-frame clones, not every one. The table records fewer than 70,000 clones, about three quarters of them present only once. The receptor was isolated from a man aged 25-45 years with COVID-19, enrolled during active disease. Sequences were obtained from peripheral blood. V and J are TRBV6-5 and TRBJ2-3; TRBD2 aligns across 11 bases. CDR3 sequence reads: CASSRLAGSTDTQYF. The DNA of the CDR3 is TGTGCCAGCAGTCGACTAGCGGGGAGCACAGATACGCAGTATTTT.